This T cell receptor beta chain was captured by sequencing in a study of blood T cell repertoires in COVID-19. Overall study: Italy, Spain and the United States were the sources of the convalescent and acute COVID-19 samples. T cells, B-cell-depleted T cells, or PBMCs supplied cDNA or gDNA.

The CDR3 totals 17 residues. The ends lost 0 bases at V and 6 bases at J; junction bases unmatched: 4. Per germline, CDR1 MGHRA and CDR2 YSYEKL. Authors' analysis steps: Nucleated cell number was recorded as an estimate derived from reference gene primer amplification. Assay used: immunoSEQ multiplex PCR; TCRdb lists only in-frame clones, some missing. The DNA gave D and trimming, while V, J and clone size come from that table. This table has 70,000 or so clones, roughly 87% appearing once. The source material was peripheral blood. This clonotype was sampled from a woman younger than 35 with acute or convalescent COVID-19. The rearrangement joins TRBV4-1 to TRBJ2-1; 14 bases line up with TRBD2. This CDR3 reads CASSQDWGTSGSNEQFF. The CDR3 DNA reads TGCGCCAGCAGCCAAGATTGGGGGACTAGCGGGAGCAATGAGCAGTTCTTC.